This T cell receptor (beta chain) stems from a study of monozygotic twins with inflammatory bowel disease. Germline V gene lookup returns CDR1 DFQATT and CDR2 SNEGSKA (reference sequence). CDR3 length: 14 amino acids. Study observations and caveats: Resolution of different T cell subtypes was not achieved.

Per donor, roughly 2.5 ml of blood was collected and frozen. Isolation of total RNA was performed on whole blood, with no prior T cell sorting. Turning to this clonotype: Its antigen is undetermined.

TCRdb re-called the 5' RACE reads; every CDR3 protein appears as one record, without DNA. Its clone listing holds around 150,000 distinct CDR3 sequences. The specimen sequenced was blood. The V call is TRBV20-1, the J call TRBJ1-5; with no DNA, the TCRdb D assignment of TRBD1 cannot be verified. The TCR originated in a human donor with ulcerative colitis or Crohn's disease, or a healthy co-twin of an affected twin (not recorded which). The CDR3 loop reads CSANNRGLGQPQHF.